These 21 T cell receptor beta chains were all obtained from the same sample, sequenced in a study of T cells in localized non-small cell lung cancer. TCRdb keeps only in-frame clones here, not all; method: immunoSEQ multiplex PCR. Counted here are over 45,000 clones, around 84% occurring once; the ten biggest clones make up about a sixth. Material: PBMCs, obtained before any cancer treatment. Receptors were obtained from a female donor with stage II lung adenocarcinoma.

This clone was detected only a few times. The chain links TRBV7-9 to TRBJ2-7; D unclear. Trimming removed 6 bases from V and 2 bases from J, with 14 bases in between. The CDR3 has 14 residues. Germline V lookup: CDR1 SEHNR, CDR2 FQNEAQ (reference sequence). CDR3 DNA: TGTGCCAGCAGTAAGGTGGACGGACCCTACGAGCAGTACTTC. Translation: CASSKVDGPYEQYF.

This clone was counted a single time. J is TRBJ1-2 and V is TRBV30, with D tentatively TRBD1 (5 bases). The V and J ends lost 2 bases and 6 bases respectively, with 7 bases between them. Germline V CDR1 and CDR2: GTSNPN, SVGIG (reference sequence). The CDR3 is made up of 11 amino acids. CDR3 bases: TGTGCCTGGAGTCCGGGGGATGGCTACACCTTC. The encoded protein is CAWSPGDGYTF.

V usage is TRBV5-1 and J usage is TRBJ2-3; 11 bases are a match to TRBD2. The CDR3 runs 18 residues. CDR1 is SGHRS and CDR2 is YFSETQ in the germline V gene. After removal of 1 base from V and 0 bases from J, the junction contained 7 bases not matched to a gene. The CDR3 loop is CASSLTSGGVTSTDTQYF. CDR3 in DNA: TGCGCCAGCAGCTTGACTAGCGGGGGCGTTACTAGCACAGATACGCAGTATTTT.

The chain has TRBV19 and TRBJ1-1, with TRBD1 as a possible D gene (6 bases). The CDR3 is 14 residues long. V lost 3 bases to trimming and J lost 1 base, with 9 bases between them. CDR1 is LNHDA, CDR2 SQIVND, per germline (reference sequence). CDR3 in DNA: TGTGCCAGTAGTATCAGGGGCGCGAACACTGAAGCTTTCTTT. This codes for CASSIRGANTEAFF.

The rearrangement links TRBV7-9 to TRBJ2-3, with 8 nucleotides matching TRBD1. V dropped 7 bases and J dropped 6; count of bases not matched to a gene: 12. The CDR3 sequence is 15 residues long. Per germline, CDR1 SEHNR and CDR2 FQNEAQ (reference sequence). CDR3 bases: TGTGCCAGCAAGCTATGGGCAGGGGGCCAGGATACGCAGTATTTT. This sequence encodes CASKLWAGGQDTQYF.

V and J are TRBV6-5 and TRBJ2-3; tentatively, D is TRBD2 (5 bases). Germline V gene data show CDR1 as MNHEY and CDR2 as SVGAGI. This CDR3 contains 16 residues. The V end was cut by 2 bases, the J end by 5 bases, with 17 bases between. Written as DNA, the CDR3 is TGTGCCAGCAGTTACCAACCGCCGCGGGTGGGAGATACGCAGTATTTT. This codes for CASSYQPPRVGDTQYF.

The chain is built from TRBV11-3 and TRBJ2-5; the D gene could be TRBD1 or TRBD2 (6 bases each). The germline gives CDR1 SGHNT, CDR2 YENEEA. This CDR3 comprises 13 residues. With 3 bases removed from V and 5 bases from J, the gap between germline ends came to 10 bases. CDR3 residues: CASSFLGGETQYF. DNA for the CDR3: TGTGCCAGCAGCTTCCTAGGGGGGGAGACCCAGTACTTC. The whole variable domain, remainder taken from reference TRBV11-3 and TRBJ2-5, is EAGVVQSPRYKIIEKKQPVAFWCNPISGHNTLYWYLQNLGQGPELLIRYENEEAVDDSQLPKDRFSAERLKGVDSTLKIQPAELGDSAVYLCASSFLGGETQYFGPGTRLLVL.

This chain links TRBV7-2 with TRBJ1-2, with TRBD1 identical over 11 bases. The germline V gene has CDR1 SGHTA and CDR2 FQGNSA. CDR3 length: 17 amino acids. V lost 0 bases, J lost 7 bases, and 10 bases stayed unmatched. CDR3 protein: CASSLAYGTGGKGGYTF. The CDR3 nucleotides read TGTGCCAGCAGCTTAGCGTACGGGACAGGGGGGAAGGGTGGCTACACCTTC. The whole variable domain, remainder taken from reference TRBV7-2 and TRBJ1-2, is GAGVSQSPSNKVTEKGKDVELRCDPISGHTALYWYRQSLGQGLEFLIYFQGNSAPDKSGLPSDRFSAERTGGSVSTLTIQRTQQEDSAVYLCASSLAYGTGGKGGYTFGSGTRLTVV.

The chain links TRBV9 to TRBJ1-6, with D hard to call. The CDR3 totals 18 residues. Between the trimmed V and J ends, which lost 4 bases and 0 bases, there was a span of 17 bases. CDR1 is SGDLS, CDR2 YYNGEE, per germline. CDR3 DNA: TGTGCCAGCAGCCTCACCGGGAGTGGAAGCTCCTATAATTCACCCCTCCACTTT. Its protein is CASSLTGSGSSYNSPLHF.

The chain uses TRBV5-1 and TRBJ2-7, with 11 bases aligning to TRBD2. CDR3 length equals 16 residues. Germline lookup yields CDR1 SGHRS and CDR2 YFSETQ. V trimming: 3 bases; J trimming: 4 bases; junction bases outside the gene matches: 9. CDR3 protein: CASSWGGTSGLYEQYF. CDR3 bases: TGCGCCAGCAGCTGGGGTGGGACTAGCGGACTTTACGAGCAGTACTTC.

V and J are TRBV6-6 and TRBJ1-5; maybe TRBD1 (5 bases). The CDR3 has 13 residues. V was cut by 5 bases and J by 3 bases, with 8 bases left in between. The germline V gene encodes CDR1 MNHNY and CDR2 SVGAGI (reference sequence). The chain's CDR3 is CASSSRVNQPQHF. CDR3 DNA sequence: TGTGCCAGCAGTAGCAGGGTCAATCAGCCCCAGCATTTT.

This clone appeared a few times. The sample has other DNA sequences that encode this CDR3 too. The rearrangement uses TRBV9 and TRBJ2-1, with D perhaps matching TRBD1 (6 bases). Germline CDR1 SGDLS, CDR2 YYNGEE. V was trimmed by 2 bases and J by 1 base, leaving 10 bases between them. The CDR3 sequence is 15 residues long. CDR3 coding DNA: TGTGCCAGCAGCGTCCGGGACATTTCCTACAATGAGCAGTTCTTC. Its protein product is CASSVRDISYNEQFF.

The chain combines TRBV29-1 with TRBJ2-3; 8 bases are a match to TRBD1. J gave up 4 bases and V 7 bases, and 4 bases lay outside the gene matches. This CDR3 contains 12 residues. Germline assignment: CDR1 SQVTM and CDR2 ANQGSEA. CDR3: CSERTGSDTQYF. In DNA, the CDR3 is TGCAGCGAGCGGACAGGGTCAGATACGCAGTATTTT.

The chain has TRBV6-4 and TRBJ1-6, with D unresolved. Germline lookup yields CDR1 MRHNA and CDR2 SNTAGT. V was clipped by 3 bases and J by 7 bases, with 7 bases between them. The CDR3 is 13 residues long. The CDR3 DNA sequence: TGTGCCAGCAGTGAGGGCCCCAATTCACCCCTCCACTTT. Translation gives CASSEGPNSPLHF.

This clone is a singleton in its sample. This chain connects TRBV2 to TRBJ2-1; D possibly corresponds to TRBD1 (5 bases). Trimming left V 7 bases short and J 12 bases short, with 25 bases between. Germline CDR1 and CDR2: SNHLY and FYNNEI. The CDR3 is made up of 15 amino acids. In DNA, the CDR3 is TGTGCCAGCATCATGGAAGATAGGACAAACAAGGGGCAGTTCTTC. It codes for CASIMEDRTNKGQFF.

The rearrangement uses TRBV5-5 and TRBJ1-3; D call uncertain. Germline CDR1 reads SGHKS; CDR2 reads YYEKEE (reference sequence). The CDR3 totals 16 residues. V lost 4 bases to trimming and J lost 0 bases, with 14 bases between them. DNA of the CDR3: TGTGCCAGCAGCCATGGCCCAGGCAACTCTGGAAACACCATATATTTT. This gives the protein CASSHGPGNSGNTIYF.

This clone occurred once. This chain's CDR3 is CASSPHNTNYGYTF. The CDR3 DNA sequence: TGTGCCAGCAGTCCTCATAATACTAACTATGGCTACACCTTC. V is TRBV28 and J is TRBJ1-2, with D hard to call. Germline V lookup: CDR1 MDHEN, CDR2 SYDVKM. Between the trimmed V and J ends, which lost 5 bases and 0 bases, there was a span of 10 bases. This CDR3 spans 14 amino acids.

This rearrangement joins TRBV4-1 to TRBJ2-3; D is unclear. Germline V gene lookup returns CDR1 MGHRA and CDR2 YSYEKL. This CDR3 is 15 amino acids long. The V and J ends lost 2 bases and 13 bases respectively, with 22 bases between them. CDR3 region: CASSQLSLGGVVEYF. As DNA, the CDR3 is TGCGCCAGCAGCCAATTAAGCTTGGGCGGAGTAGTAGAGTATTTT.

The rearrangement links TRBV27 to TRBJ2-1; possible D gene TRBD1, 6 bases. Trimming shortened V by 2 bases and J by 9 bases, and 14 bases separated the two germline ends. The CDR3 covers 14 residues. The germline CDR1 and CDR2 sequences are MNHEY and SMNVEV (reference sequence). The CDR3 loop reads CASSLTPLGGEQFF. The CDR3 coding sequence is TGTGCCAGCAGTTTAACCCCTCTAGGGGGTGAGCAGTTCTTC.

The chain has TRBV29-1 and TRBJ2-7, with D possibly TRBD1 on 6 matching bases. CDR3 length: 14 amino acids. Trimming shortened V by 0 bases and J by 3 bases, and 12 bases separated the two germline ends. CDR1 and CDR2 (germline): SQVTM, ANQGSEA. DNA for the CDR3: TGCAGCGTTGAAGAAGACAGGAACGACTACGAGCAGTACTTC. Translating it yields CSVEEDRNDYEQYF.

This rearrangement joins TRBV6-1 to TRBJ1-2; D ambiguous. This CDR3 region has 14 residues. Germline CDR1 MNHNS, CDR2 SASEGT. V was cut by 1 base and J by 8 bases, with 14 bases left in between. In DNA, the CDR3 is TGTGCCAGCAGTGAAGGAGTAATAACTGGAGGCTACACCTTC. The encoded protein is CASSEGVITGGYTF.